This entry is about one T cell receptor (beta chain). Its specificity is not known. These data come from a study of shared clonotypes between healthy human individuals. Regarding the study as a whole: It was the few donors that limited the genetic and exposure-history diversity represented.

The germline V and J ends were trimmed by 2 bases and 1 base, with 14 bases remaining between them. CDR3 size: 16 residues. The V gene's germline CDR1 is MNHEY and CDR2 SMNVEV (reference sequence). Data came from immunoSEQ multiplex PCR; TCRdb stores just in-frame clones and leaves some out. The sample includes 95,000 to 120,000 clones, under 70% of them seen just once. Nashville, Tennessee was home to all donors, each a Caucasian adult. Material: memory CD8+ T cells sorted from blood. Subset reported: CD45RO+ cells pooled with CCR7-negative TemRA cells. This TCR derives from a woman under 40 in good health. This chain links TRBV27 with TRBJ1-1; no reliable D call. The DNA for the CDR3 is TGTGCCAGCAGTTTAAATTTTTGGACGGCGAACACTGAAGCTTTCTTT. The encoded protein is CASSLNFWTANTEAFF.